This TCR beta chain was captured by sequencing in a study of response to subunit inactivated influenza vaccine. On this clonotype itself: Its antigen is not identified.

Study-level results: It was the authors' suggestion that each seasonal influenza vaccination recruits few new T cells.

This CDR3 is built from 13 residues. V lost 7 bases and J lost 5, with 15 bases in between. Per the germline V gene, CDR1 is LNHDA and CDR2 is SQIVND (reference sequence). TCRdb re-called the RT-PCR reads with MiXCR, one entry per CDR3 protein. This table has almost 250,000 distinct CDR3 sequences, 12% appearing once. The J gene is TRBJ2-7, the V gene TRBV19; TRBD1 is a possible D gene (6 bases). This receptor was identified in a man aged 50 or older who received an inactivated influenza vaccine. This sample comprised non-naive T cells sorted from PBMCs, obtained less than 15 days before vaccination. The chain's CDR3 is CASTTGLFDEQYF. DNA of the CDR3: TGTGCCAGTACAACAGGGCTGTTCGACGAGCAGTACTTC.